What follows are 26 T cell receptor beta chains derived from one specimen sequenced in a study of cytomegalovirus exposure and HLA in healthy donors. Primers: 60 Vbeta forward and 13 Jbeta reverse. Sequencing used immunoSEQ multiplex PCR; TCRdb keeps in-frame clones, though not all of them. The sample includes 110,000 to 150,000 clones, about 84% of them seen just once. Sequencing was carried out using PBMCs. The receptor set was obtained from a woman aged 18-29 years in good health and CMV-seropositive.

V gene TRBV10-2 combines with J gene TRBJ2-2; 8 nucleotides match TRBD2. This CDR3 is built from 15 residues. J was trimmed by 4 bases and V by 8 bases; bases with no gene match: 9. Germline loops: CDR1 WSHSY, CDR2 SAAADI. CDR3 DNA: TGCGCCAGCCTAGCCGGGGGGGGCCTCACCGGGGAGCTGTTTTTT. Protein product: CASLAGGGLTGELFF.

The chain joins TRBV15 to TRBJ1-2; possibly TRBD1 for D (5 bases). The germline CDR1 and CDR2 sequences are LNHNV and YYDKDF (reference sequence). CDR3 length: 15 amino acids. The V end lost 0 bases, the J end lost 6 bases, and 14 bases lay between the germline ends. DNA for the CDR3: TGTGCCACCAGCAGAGATGGTTCACAGGTGGATGGCTACACCTTC. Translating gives CATSRDGSQVDGYTF.

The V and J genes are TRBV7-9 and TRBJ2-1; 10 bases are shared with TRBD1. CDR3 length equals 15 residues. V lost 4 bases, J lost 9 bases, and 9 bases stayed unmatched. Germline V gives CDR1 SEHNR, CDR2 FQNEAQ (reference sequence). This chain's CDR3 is CASSSRDRGGPEQFF. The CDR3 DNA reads TGTGCCAGCAGCTCCCGGGACAGGGGAGGACCTGAGCAGTTCTTC.

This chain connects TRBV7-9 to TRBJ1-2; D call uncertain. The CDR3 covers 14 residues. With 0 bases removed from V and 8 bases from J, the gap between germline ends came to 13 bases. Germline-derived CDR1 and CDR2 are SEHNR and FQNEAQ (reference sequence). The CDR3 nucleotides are TGTGCCAGCAGCTTAGCGGTGGCCGTGAACGGCTACACCTTC. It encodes CASSLAVAVNGYTF.

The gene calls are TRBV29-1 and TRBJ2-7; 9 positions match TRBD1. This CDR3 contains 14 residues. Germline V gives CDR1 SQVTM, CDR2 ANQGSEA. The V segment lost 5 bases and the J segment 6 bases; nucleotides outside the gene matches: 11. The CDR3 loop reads CSVLGRDRVAEQYF. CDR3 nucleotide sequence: TGCAGCGTTTTGGGAAGGGACAGGGTTGCCGAGCAGTACTTC.

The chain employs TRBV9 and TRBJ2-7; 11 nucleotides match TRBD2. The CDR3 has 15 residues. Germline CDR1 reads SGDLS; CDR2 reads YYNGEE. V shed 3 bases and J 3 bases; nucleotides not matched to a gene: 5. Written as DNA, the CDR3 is TGTGCCAGCAGCGAAGGACTAGCGGGTGACTACGAGCAGTACTTC. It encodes CASSEGLAGDYEQYF.

The CDR3 nucleotides are TGTGCCAGCAGTGCCACTTCGAACACCGGGGAGCTGTTTTTT. Translating gives CASSATSNTGELFF. This chain links TRBV6-4 with TRBJ2-2; no firm D call. The V end was cut by 4 bases, the J end by 0 bases, with 6 bases between. CDR1 and CDR2 (germline): MRHNA, SNTAGT. The CDR3 spans 14 residues.

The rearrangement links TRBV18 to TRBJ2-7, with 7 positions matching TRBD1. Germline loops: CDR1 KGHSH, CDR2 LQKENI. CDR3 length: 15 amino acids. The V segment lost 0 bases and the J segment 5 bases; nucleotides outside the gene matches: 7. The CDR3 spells CASSPPLGQENEQYF. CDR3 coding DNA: TGTGCCAGCTCACCACCGCTCGGACAGGAAAACGAGCAGTACTTC.

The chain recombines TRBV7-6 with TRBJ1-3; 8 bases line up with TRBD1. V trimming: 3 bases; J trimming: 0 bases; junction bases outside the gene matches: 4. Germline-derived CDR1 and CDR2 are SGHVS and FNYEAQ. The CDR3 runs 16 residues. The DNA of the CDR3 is TGTGCCAGCAGCTTCGACAGGGGCAGCTCTGGAAACACCATATATTTT. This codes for CASSFDRGSSGNTIYF.

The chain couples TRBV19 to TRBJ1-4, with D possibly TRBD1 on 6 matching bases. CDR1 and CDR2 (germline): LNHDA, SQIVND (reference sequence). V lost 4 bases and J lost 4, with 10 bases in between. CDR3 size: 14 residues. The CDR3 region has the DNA TGTGCCAGTAGTACAGGGGCTTATAATGAAAAACTGTTTTTT. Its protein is CASSTGAYNEKLFF.

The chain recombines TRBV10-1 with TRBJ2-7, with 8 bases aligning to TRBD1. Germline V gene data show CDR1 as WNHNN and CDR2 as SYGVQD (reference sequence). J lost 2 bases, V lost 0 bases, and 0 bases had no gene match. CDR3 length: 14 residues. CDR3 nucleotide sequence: TGCGCCAGCAGTGAGTCGACAGGGGCCTACGAGCAGTACTTC. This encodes CASSESTGAYEQYF.

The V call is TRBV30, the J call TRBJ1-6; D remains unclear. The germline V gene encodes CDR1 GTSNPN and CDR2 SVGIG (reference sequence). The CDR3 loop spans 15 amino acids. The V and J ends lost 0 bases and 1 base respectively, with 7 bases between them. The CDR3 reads CAWSVFPSYNSPLHF. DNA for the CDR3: TGTGCCTGGAGTGTTTTCCCATCCTATAATTCACCCCTCCACTTT.

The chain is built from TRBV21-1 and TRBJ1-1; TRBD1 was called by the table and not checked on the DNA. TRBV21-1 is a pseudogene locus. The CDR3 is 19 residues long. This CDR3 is CASSKARGYGEGGKTEAFF. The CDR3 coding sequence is TGTGCCAGCAGCAAAGCAAGGGGTTACGGGGAAGGGGGAAAAACTGAAGCTTTCTTT.

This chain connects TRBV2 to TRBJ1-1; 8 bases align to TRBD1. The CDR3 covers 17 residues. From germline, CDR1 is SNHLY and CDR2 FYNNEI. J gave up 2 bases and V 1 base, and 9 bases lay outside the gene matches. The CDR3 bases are TGTGCCAGCAGTGAAGGGCCAGGGGGCGCGAAAAACACTGAAGCTTTCTTT. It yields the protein CASSEGPGGAKNTEAFF.

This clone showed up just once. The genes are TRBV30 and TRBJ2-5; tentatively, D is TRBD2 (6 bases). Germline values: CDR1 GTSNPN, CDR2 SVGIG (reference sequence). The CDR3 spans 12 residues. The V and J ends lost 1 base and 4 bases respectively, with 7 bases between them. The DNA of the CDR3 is TGTGCCTGGAGTGGGGGAGGAGAGACCCAGTACTTC. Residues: CAWSGGGETQYF.

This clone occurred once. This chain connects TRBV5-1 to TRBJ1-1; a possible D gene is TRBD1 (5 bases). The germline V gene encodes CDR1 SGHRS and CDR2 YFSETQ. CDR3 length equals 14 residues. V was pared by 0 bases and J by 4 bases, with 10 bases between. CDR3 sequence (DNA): TGCGCCAGCAGCTTGGCAGGGATTCCCACTGAAGCTTTCTTT. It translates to CASSLAGIPTEAFF.

The CDR3 spells CASSERNSNQPQHF. The CDR3 DNA reads TGTGCCAGCAGTGAGAGAAATAGCAATCAGCCCCAGCATTTT. This chain connects TRBV2 to TRBJ1-5; D is undetermined. The germline V gene has CDR1 SNHLY and CDR2 FYNNEI. Trimming left V 3 bases short and J 0 bases short, with 6 bases between. CDR3 length: 14 residues.

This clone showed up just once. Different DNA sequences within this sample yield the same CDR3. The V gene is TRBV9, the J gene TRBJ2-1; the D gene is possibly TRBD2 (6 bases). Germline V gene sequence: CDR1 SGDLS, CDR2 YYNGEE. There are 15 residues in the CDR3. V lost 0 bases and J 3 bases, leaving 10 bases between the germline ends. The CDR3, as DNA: TGTGCCAGCAGCGTAGGTAGCGGTGGCTACAATGAGCAGTTCTTC. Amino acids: CASSVGSGGYNEQFF.

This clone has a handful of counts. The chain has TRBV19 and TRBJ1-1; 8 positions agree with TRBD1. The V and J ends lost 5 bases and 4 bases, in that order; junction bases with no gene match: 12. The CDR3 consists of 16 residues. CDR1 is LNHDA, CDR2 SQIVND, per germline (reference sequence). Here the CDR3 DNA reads TGTGCCAGTAGTTCTTTATCACAGGGGGAGGGCACTGAAGCTTTCTTT. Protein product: CASSSLSQGEGTEAFF. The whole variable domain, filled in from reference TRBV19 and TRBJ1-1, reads DGGITQSPKYLFRKEGQNVTLSCEQNLNHDAMYWYRQDPGQGLRLIYYSQIVNDFQKGDIAEGYSVSREKKESFPLTVTSAQKNPTAFYLCASSSLSQGEGTEAFFGQGTRLTVV.

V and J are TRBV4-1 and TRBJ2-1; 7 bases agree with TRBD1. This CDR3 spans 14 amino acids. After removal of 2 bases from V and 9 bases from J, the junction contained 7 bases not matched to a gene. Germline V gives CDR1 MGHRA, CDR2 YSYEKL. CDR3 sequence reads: CASSQPGRDSEQFF. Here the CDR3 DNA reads TGCGCCAGCAGCCAACCGGGACGGGACAGTGAGCAGTTCTTC.

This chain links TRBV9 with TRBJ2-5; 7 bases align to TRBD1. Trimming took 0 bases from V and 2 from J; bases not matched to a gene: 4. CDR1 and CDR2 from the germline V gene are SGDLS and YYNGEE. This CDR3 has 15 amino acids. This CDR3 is CASSVETGDQETQYF. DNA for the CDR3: TGTGCCAGCAGCGTAGAAACAGGGGATCAAGAGACCCAGTACTTC.

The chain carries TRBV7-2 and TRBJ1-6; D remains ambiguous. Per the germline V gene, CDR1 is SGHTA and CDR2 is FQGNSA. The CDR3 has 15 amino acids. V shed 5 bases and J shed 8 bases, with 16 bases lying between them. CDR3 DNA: TGTGCCAGCAGCCACCAGTCCGGGATGGATTCACCCCTCCACTTT. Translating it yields CASSHQSGMDSPLHF.

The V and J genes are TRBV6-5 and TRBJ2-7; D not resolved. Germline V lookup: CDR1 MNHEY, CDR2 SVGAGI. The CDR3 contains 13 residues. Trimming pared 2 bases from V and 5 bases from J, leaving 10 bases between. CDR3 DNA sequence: TGTGCCAGCAGTTACCCGGGTAGCCACGAGCAGTACTTC. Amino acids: CASSYPGSHEQYF.

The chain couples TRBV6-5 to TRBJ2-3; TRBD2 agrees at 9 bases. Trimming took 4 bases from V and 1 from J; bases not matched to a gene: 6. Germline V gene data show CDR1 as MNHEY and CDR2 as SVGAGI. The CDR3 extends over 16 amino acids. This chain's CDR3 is CASSSLAGARTDTQYF. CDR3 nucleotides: TGTGCCAGCAGTTCTTTAGCGGGGGCCCGCACAGATACGCAGTATTTT.

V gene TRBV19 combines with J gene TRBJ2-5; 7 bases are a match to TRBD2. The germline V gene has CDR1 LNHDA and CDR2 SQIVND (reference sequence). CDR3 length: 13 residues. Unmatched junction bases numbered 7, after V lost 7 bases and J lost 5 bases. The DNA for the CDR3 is TGTGCCAGTACCAACGTCGGGGGGGAGACCCAGTACTTC. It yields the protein CASTNVGGETQYF.

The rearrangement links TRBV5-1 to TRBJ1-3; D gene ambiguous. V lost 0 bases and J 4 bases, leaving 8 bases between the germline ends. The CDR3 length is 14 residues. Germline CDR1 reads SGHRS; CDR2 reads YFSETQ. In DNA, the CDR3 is TGCGCCAGCAGCTTGGACGGAGTCGGAAACACCATATATTTT. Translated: CASSLDGVGNTIYF.